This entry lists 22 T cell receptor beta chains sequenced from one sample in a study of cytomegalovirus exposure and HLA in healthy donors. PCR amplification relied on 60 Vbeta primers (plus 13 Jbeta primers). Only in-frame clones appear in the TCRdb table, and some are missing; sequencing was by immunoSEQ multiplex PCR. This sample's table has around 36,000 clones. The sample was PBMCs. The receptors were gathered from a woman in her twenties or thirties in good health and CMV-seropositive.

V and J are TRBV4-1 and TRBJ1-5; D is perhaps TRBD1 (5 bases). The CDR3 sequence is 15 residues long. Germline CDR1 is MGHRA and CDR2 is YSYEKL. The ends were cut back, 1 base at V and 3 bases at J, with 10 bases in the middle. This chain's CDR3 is CASSQVGLNNQPQHF. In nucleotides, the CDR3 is TGCGCCAGCAGCCAAGTGGGACTGAACAATCAGCCCCAGCATTTT.

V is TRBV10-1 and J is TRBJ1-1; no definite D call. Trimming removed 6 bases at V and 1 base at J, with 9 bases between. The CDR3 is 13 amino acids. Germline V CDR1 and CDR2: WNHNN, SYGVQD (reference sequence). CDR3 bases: TGCGCCAGCAGGCCTGGGAGGAACACTGAAGCTTTCTTT. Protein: CASRPGRNTEAFF.

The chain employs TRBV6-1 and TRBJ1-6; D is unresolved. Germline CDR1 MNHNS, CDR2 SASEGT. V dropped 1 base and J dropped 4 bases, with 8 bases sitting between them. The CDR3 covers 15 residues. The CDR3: CASSEGGFYNSPLHF. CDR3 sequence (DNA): TGTGCCAGCAGTGAAGGCGGGTTTTATAATTCACCCCTCCACTTT.

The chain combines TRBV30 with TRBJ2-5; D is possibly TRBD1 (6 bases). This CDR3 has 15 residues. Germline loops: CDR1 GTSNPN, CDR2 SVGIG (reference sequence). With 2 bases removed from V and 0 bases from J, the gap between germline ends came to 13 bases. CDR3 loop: CAWSFGGLYQETQYF. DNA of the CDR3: TGTGCCTGGAGTTTTGGGGGCCTATACCAAGAGACCCAGTACTTC.

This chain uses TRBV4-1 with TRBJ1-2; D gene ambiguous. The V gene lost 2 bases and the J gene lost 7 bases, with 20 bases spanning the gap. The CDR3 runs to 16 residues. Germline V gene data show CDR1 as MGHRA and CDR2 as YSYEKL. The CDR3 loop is CASSQSFGNSRGGYTF. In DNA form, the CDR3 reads TGCGCCAGCAGCCAATCTTTCGGCAACTCGAGAGGTGGCTACACCTTC.

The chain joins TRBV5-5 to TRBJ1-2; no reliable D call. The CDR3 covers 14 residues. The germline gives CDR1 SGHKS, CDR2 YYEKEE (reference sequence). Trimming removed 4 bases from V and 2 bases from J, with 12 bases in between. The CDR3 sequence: CASSPGRENYGYTF. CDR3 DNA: TGTGCCAGCAGCCCCGGACGGGAGAACTATGGCTACACCTTC.

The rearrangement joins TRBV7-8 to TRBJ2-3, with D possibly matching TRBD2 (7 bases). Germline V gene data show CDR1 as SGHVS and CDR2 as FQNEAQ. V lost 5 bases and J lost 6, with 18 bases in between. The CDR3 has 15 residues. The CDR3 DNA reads TGTGCCAGCAGCCCCTTAGAGGGGGGGCTGGATACGCAGTATTTT. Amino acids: CASSPLEGGLDTQYF.

The CDR3 loop reads CASSFGGEAFF. The CDR3, as DNA: TGTGCCAGCAGTTTTGGGGGGGAAGCTTTCTTT. This chain connects TRBV27 to TRBJ1-1, with D maybe TRBD1 (5 bases). With 3 bases removed from V and 8 bases from J, the gap between germline ends came to 7 bases. Germline loops: CDR1 MNHEY, CDR2 SMNVEV (reference sequence). The CDR3 covers 11 residues.

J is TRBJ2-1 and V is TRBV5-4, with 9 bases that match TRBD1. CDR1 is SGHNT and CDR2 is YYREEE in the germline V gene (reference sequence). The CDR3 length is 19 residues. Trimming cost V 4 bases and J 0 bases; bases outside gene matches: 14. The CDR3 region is CASSGRTGGFFSSYNEQFF. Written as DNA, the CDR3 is TGTGCCAGCAGCGGGCGCACAGGGGGCTTCTTTAGCTCCTACAATGAGCAGTTCTTC.

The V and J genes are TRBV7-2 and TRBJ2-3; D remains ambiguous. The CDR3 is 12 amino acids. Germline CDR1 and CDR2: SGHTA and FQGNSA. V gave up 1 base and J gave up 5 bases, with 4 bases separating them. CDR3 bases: TGTGCCAGCAGCTTAGGAGAAGATACGCAGTATTTT. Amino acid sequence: CASSLGEDTQYF.

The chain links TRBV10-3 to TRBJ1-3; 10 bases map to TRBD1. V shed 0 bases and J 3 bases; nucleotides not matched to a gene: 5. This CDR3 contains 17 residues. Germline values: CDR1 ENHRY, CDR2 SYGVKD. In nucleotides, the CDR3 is TGTGCCATCAGTGAGTCCCCGGGACAGGGGCTTGGAAACACCATATATTTT. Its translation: CAISESPGQGLGNTIYF.

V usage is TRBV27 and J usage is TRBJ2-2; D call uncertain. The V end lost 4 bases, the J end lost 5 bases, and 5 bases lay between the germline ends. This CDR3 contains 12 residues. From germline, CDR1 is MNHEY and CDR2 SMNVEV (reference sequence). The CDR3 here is CASSSITGELFF. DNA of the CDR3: TGTGCCAGCAGTTCTATAACCGGGGAGCTGTTTTTT.

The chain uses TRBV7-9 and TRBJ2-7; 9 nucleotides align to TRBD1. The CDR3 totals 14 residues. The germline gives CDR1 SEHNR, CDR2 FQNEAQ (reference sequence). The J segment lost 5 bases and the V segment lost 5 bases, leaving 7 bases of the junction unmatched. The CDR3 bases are TGTGCCAGCAGCGTCCCGGGACAGGGAAACGAGCAGTACTTC. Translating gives CASSVPGQGNEQYF.

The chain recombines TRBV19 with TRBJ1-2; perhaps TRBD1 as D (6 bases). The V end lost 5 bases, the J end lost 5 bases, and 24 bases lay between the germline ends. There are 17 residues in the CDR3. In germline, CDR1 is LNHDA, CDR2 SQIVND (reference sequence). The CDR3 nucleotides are TGTGCCAGTAGTCCCAGGGGTGAGACGGTTCCTTCATATGGCTACACCTTC. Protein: CASSPRGETVPSYGYTF.

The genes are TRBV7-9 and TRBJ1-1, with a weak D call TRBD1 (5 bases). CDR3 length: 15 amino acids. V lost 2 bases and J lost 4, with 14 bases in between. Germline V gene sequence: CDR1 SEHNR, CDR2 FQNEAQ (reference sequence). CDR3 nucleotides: TGTGCCAGCAGCTTAAACACAGGCGGTGGCACTGAAGCTTTCTTT. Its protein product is CASSLNTGGGTEAFF.

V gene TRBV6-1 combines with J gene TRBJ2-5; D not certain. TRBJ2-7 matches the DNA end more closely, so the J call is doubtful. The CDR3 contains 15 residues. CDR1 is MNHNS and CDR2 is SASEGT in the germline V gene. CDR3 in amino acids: CASSERRLSSYEQYF. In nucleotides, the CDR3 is TGTGCCAGCAGTGAACGTCGACTGAGCTCCTACGAGCAGTACTTC.

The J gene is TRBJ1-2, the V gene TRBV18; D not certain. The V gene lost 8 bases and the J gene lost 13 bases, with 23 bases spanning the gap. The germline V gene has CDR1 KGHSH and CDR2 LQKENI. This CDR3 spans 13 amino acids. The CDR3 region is CASPSIGDSTSTF. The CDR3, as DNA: TGTGCCAGCCCTTCTATAGGTGATAGCACCAGCACCTTC.

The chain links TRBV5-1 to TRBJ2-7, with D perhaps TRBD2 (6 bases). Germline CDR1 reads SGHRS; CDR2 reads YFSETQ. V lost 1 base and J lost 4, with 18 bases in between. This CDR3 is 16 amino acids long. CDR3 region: CASSLRGVTAGYEQYF. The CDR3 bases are TGCGCCAGCAGCTTGAGGGGTGTGACAGCGGGTTACGAGCAGTACTTC.

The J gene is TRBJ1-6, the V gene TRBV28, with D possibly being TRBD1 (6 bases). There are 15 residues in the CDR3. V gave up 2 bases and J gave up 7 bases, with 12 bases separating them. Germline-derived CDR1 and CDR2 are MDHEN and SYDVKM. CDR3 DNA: TGTGCCAGCAGTTTACAGGGGTGGGGAAATTCACCCCTCCACTTT. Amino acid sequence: CASSLQGWGNSPLHF.

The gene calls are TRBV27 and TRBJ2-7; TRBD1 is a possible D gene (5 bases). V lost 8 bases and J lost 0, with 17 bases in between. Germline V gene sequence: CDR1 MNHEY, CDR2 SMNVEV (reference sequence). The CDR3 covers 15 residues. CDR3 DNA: TGTGCCAGCTGGGGCAAAACGGCGAGCTCCTACGAGCAGTACTTC. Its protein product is CASWGKTASSYEQYF.

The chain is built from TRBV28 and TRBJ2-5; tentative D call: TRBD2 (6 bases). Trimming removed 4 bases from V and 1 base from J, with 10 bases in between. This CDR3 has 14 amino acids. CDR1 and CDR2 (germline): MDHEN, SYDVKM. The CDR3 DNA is TGTGCCAGCAGTTGGGCGGGGTTCCAAGAGACCCAGTACTTC. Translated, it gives CASSWAGFQETQYF.

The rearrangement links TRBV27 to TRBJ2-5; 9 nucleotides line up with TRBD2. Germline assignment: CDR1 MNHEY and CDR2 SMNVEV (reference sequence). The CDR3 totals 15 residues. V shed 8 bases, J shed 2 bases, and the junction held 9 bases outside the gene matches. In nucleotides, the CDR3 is TGTGCCAGCCGCGGGGGGGTTTCGACTCAAGAGACCCAGTACTTC. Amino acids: CASRGGVSTQETQYF.